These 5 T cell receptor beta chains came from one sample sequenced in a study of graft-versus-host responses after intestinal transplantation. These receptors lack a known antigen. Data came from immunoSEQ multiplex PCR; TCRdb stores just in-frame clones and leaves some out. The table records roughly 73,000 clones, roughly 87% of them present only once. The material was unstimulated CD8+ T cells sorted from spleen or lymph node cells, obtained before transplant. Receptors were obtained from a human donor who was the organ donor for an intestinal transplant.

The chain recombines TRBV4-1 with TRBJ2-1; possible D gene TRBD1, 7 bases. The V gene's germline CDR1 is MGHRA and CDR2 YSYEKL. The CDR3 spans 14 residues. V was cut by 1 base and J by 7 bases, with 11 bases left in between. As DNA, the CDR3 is TGCGCCAGCAGCCAAGGACCAGGGGGGAATGAGCAGTTCTTC. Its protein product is CASSQGPGGNEQFF.

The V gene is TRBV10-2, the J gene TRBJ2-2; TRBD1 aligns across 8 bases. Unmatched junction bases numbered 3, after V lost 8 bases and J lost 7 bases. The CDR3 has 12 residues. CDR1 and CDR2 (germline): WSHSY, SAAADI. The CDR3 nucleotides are TGCGCCAGCGAAGGGACAGGCGGGGAGCTGTTTTTT. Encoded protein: CASEGTGGELFF.

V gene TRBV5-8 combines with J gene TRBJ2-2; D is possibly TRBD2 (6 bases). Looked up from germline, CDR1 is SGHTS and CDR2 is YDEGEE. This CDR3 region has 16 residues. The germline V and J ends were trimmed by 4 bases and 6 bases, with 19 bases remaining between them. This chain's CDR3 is CASSGEEGMYAGELFF. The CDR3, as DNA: TGTGCCAGCAGCGGGGAGGAGGGGATGTACGCCGGGGAGCTGTTTTTT.

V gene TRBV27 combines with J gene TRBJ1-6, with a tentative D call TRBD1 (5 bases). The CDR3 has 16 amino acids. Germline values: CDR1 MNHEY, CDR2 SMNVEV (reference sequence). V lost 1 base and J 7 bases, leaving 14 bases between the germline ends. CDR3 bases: TGTGCCAGCAGTTTATGGAGTGGTCAGGGAAATTCACCCCTCCACTTT. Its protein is CASSLWSGQGNSPLHF.

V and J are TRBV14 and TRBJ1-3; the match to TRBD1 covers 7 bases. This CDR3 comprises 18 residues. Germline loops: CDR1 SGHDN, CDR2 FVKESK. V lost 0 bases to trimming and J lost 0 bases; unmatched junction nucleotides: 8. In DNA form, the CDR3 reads TGTGCCAGCAGCCAAGATATATGGGACAGTACCTCTGGAAACACCATATATTTT. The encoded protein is CASSQDIWDSTSGNTIYF. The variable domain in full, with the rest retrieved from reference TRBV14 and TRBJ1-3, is EAGVTQFPSHSVIEKGQTVTLRCDPISGHDNLYWYRRVMGKEIKFLLHFVKESKQDESGMPNNRFLAERTGGTYSTLKVQPAELEDSGVYFCASSQDIWDSTSGNTIYFGEGSWLTVV.